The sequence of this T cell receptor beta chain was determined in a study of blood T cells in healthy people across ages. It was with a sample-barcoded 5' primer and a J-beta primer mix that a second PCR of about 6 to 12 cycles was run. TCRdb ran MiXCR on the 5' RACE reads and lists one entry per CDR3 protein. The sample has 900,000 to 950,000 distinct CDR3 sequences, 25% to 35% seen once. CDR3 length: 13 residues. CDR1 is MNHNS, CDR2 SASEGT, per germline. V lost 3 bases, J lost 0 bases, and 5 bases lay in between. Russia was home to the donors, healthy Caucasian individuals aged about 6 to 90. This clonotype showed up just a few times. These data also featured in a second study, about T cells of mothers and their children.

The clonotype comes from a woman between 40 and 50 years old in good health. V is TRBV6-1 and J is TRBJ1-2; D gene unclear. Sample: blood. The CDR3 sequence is CASSENPNYGYTF. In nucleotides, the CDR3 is TGTGCCAGCAGTGAGAACCCTAACTATGGCTACACCTTC.